A selection of T cell receptor beta chains follows, all from one sample in a study of cytotoxic CD8 clonotypes in ibrutinib-treated CLL. Repertoires were generated with immunoSEQ multiplex PCR, while TCRdb's copy carries only in-frame clones and drops some. The data contain hundreds of thousands of clones, less than 75% of them singletons. Source: PBMCs, taken after 24 months of ibrutinib treatment. Receptors were obtained from a human donor with chronic lymphocytic leukemia. CDR3s include the opening cysteine and the closing phenylalanine or tryptophan. The D gene is left open where the match is weak. Not all rows give a size; the values are once, few, many and, for expanded clones, a class.

.	TRBV7-6	.	TRBJ1-2	CASSLSRVGGYTF	TGTGCCAGCAGCTTAAGCAGGGTTGGAGGCTACACCTTC
.	TRBV7-2	.	TRBJ2-1	CASSSGLYNEQFF	TGTGCCAGCAGCTCGGGACTTTACAATGAGCAGTTCTTC
.	TRBV6-6	.	TRBJ1-1	CASSYYPGTEAFF	TGTGCCAGCAGTTACTACCCGGGCACCGAAGCTTTCTTT
.	TRBV29-1	.	TRBJ2-3	CSVPSADTQYF	TGCAGCGTCCCGAGCGCAGATACGCAGTATTTT
.	TRBV27	TRBD1	TRBJ1-4	CASSLGQGWGEKLFF	TGTGCCAGCAGTTTAGGACAGGGGTGGGGTGAAAAACTGTTTTTT
.	TRBV19	.	TRBJ1-2	CASSINQGRHLAGGYTF	TGTGCCAGTAGTATCAACCAGGGAAGGCACCTGGCTGGTGGCTACACCTTC
.	TRBV29-1	.	TRBJ2-7	CRTKGPYEQYF	TGCAGGACTAAAGGACCCTACGAGCAGTACTTC
.	TRBV7-2	.	TRBJ1-5	CASTETVDQPQHF	TGTGCCAGCACCGAGACGGTAGATCAGCCCCAGCATTTT
.	TRBV7-9	.	TRBJ2-5	CASSLGDVQETQYF	TGTGCCAGCAGCTTAGGAGACGTCCAAGAGACCCAGTACTTC
few	TRBV18	TRBD1	TRBJ2-1	CASSPGTGDYNEQFF	TGTGCCAGCTCACCGGGGACAGGGGACTACAATGAGCAGTTCTTC
.	TRBV18	.	TRBJ1-5	CASTPPLGTPSNQPQHF	TGTGCCAGCACTCCACCGTTGGGGACACCTAGCAATCAGCCCCAGCATTTT
few	TRBV6-6	TRBD1	TRBJ1-2	CASTTGTGAAEGTF	TGTGCCAGCACCACCGGGACAGGGGCCGCCGAAGGCACCTTC
.	TRBV7-2	TRBD1	TRBJ1-4	CASSRDRVGEKLFF	TGTGCCAGCAGCCGGGACAGGGTCGGAGAAAAACTGTTTTTT
few	TRBV11-1	TRBD1	TRBJ2-1	CASSSGTGLNEQFF	TGTGCCAGCAGCTCGGGGACAGGGTTGAATGAGCAGTTCTTC
.	TRBV7-9	.	TRBJ2-7	CASSTAYEQYF	TGTGCCAGCAGCACCGCCTACGAGCAGTACTTC
.	TRBV25-1	TRBD2	TRBJ2-7	CASSESGSSYEQYF	TGTGCCAGCAGTGAAAGCGGGAGCTCCTACGAGCAGTACTTC
.	TRBV7-8	TRBD2	TRBJ2-7	CASSGGTSGSSYEQYF	TGTGCCAGCAGCGGGGGGACTAGCGGGAGCTCCTACGAGCAGTACTTC
.	TRBV27	TRBD1	TRBJ1-1	CASCDRTGEAFF	TGTGCCAGCTGTGATCGGACAGGTGAAGCTTTCTTT
.	TRBV27	.	TRBJ2-7	CASSLPGDYEQYF	TGTGCCAGCAGTTTACCGGGGGACTACGAGCAGTACTTC
.	TRBV7-7	TRBD2	TRBJ2-2	CASSPIAGTNTGELFF	TGTGCTAGCTCCCCCATAGCGGGAACCAACACCGGGGAGCTGTTTTTT
.	TRBV27	TRBD2	TRBJ2-2	CASSPRLAGGGELFF	TGTGCCAGCAGCCCCAGACTAGCGGGAGGGGGGGAGCTGTTTTTT
.	TRBV5-6	TRBD2	TRBJ2-3	CASGGLAGAGDTQYF	TGTGCCAGCGGTGGACTAGCGGGAGCTGGAGATACGCAGTATTTT
.	TRBV19	.	TRBJ2-1	CASSEYNEQFF	TGTGCCAGTTCGGAGTACAATGAGCAGTTCTTC
.	TRBV7-9	TRBD1	TRBJ1-2	CASSLDSGQKPNYGYTF	TGTGCCAGCAGCTTAGACTCGGGACAGAAACCTAACTATGGCTACACCTTC
few	TRBV25-1	.	TRBJ1-2	CASSESGEMGGYTF	TGTGCCAGCAGTGAATCAGGGGAGATGGGCGGCTACACCTTC
.	TRBV2	TRBD1	TRBJ2-3	CASSHGRGQVELIDTQYF	TGTGCCAGCAGTCACGGCAGAGGACAGGTGGAACTGATAGATACGCAGTATTTT
.	TRBV7-9	TRBD1	TRBJ2-1	CAGIPGTAKDEQFF	TGTGCCGGAATCCCCGGGACAGCTAAAGATGAGCAGTTCTTC
.	TRBV19	TRBD2	TRBJ2-1	CASSIVAGVSEQFF	TGTGCCAGTAGTATAGTTGCGGGAGTCAGTGAGCAGTTCTTC
.	TRBV2	.	TRBJ1-3	CAREVSGFTGNTIYF	TGTGCCAGAGAGGTGTCAGGGTTCACTGGAAACACCATATATTTT
.	TRBV6-1	TRBD2	TRBJ2-5	CASSVQRGGQETQYF	TGTGCCAGCAGTGTTCAGCGGGGGGGTCAAGAGACCCAGTACTTC
.	TRBV29-1	.	TRBJ2-4	CSVEGESYGIAKNIQYF	TGCAGCGTTGAAGGTGAATCCTACGGGATAGCCAAAAACATTCAGTACTTC
.	TRBV7-6	TRBD1	TRBJ2-7	CASSATGQVNAYEQYF	TGTGCCAGCAGCGCAACAGGACAGGTTAACGCCTACGAGCAGTACTTC
few	TRBV9	.	TRBJ1-5	CASSVDWNQPQHF	TGTGCCAGCAGCGTAGATTGGAATCAGCCCCAGCATTTT
.	TRBV9	.	TRBJ2-7	CASSAGMAYEQYF	TGTGCCAGCAGCGCGGGAATGGCCTACGAGCAGTACTTC
once	TRBV7-9	.	TRBJ1-4	CASSLMSTRGNEKLFF	TGTGCCAGCAGCTTAATGTCCACCCGGGGAAATGAAAAACTGTTTTTT
.	TRBV25-1	TRBD1	TRBJ1-2	CASSDLGTAYGYTF	TGTGCCAGCAGTGATTTAGGGACAGCTTATGGCTACACCTTC
.	TRBV9	.	TRBJ1-5	CASGDQPQHF	TGTGCCAGCGGAGATCAGCCCCAGCATTTT
few	TRBV2	TRBD1	TRBJ1-4	CASSGGTFTGGGEKLFF	TGTGCCAGCAGCGGAGGGACGTTCACAGGGGGCGGTGAAAAACTGTTTTTT
.	TRBV4-3	TRBD2	TRBJ2-7	CASSLGLATIYEQYF	TGCGCCAGCAGCCTCGGACTAGCGACTATTTACGAGCAGTACTTC
.	TRBV6-5	.	TRBJ2-2	CATAGGTGTGELFF	TGTGCCACCGCAGGAGGGACCGGTACCGGGGAGCTGTTTTTT
.	TRBV19	.	TRBJ1-5	CASSIYLYPGGSNQPQHF	TGTGCCAGTAGTATTTACCTTTATCCCGGGGGTAGCAATCAGCCCCAGCATTTT
.	TRBV5-1	TRBD1	TRBJ2-1	CASSQGTDHNEQFF	TGCGCCAGCAGCCAGGGGACAGACCACAATGAGCAGTTCTTC
.	TRBV30	TRBD2	TRBJ2-3	CAWSTVAGGNTDTQYF	TGTGCCTGGAGTACGGTAGCGGGAGGGAACACAGATACGCAGTATTTT
few	TRBV7-9	.	TRBJ2-2	CASSLGGQTNTGELFF	TGTGCCAGCAGCTTAGGAGGACAGACGAACACCGGGGAGCTGTTTTTT
few	TRBV4-2	TRBD1	TRBJ2-7	CASSEEDRVYEQYF	TGTGCCAGCAGCGAAGAGGACAGGGTTTACGAGCAGTACTTC
.	TRBV27	TRBD1	TRBJ1-2	CASSRGGQLYGYTF	TGTGCCAGCAGTCGGGGGGGACAGCTGTATGGCTACACCTTC
.	TRBV29-1	TRBD2	TRBJ2-7	CSVTKGASGRSIGEQYF	TGCAGCGTCACCAAGGGGGCTAGCGGGAGGTCTATTGGCGAGCAGTACTTC
few	TRBV29-1	.	TRBJ1-1	CSVETGLYTEAFF	TGCAGCGTTGAGACGGGACTATACACTGAAGCTTTCTTT